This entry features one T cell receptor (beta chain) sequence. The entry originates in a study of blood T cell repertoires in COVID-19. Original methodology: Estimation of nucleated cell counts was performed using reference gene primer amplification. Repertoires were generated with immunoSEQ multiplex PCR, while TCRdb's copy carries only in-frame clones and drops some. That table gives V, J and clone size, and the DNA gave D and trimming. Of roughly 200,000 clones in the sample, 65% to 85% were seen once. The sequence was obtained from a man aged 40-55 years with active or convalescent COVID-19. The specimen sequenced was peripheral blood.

Here the CDR3 DNA reads TGTGCCAGCAGCTTATGGTGGAGCGGGCGTATCACAGATACGCAGTATTTT. Translating it yields CASSLWWSGRITDTQYF. The rearrangement uses TRBV7-9 and TRBJ2-3; D is perhaps TRBD2 (6 bases). Trimming took off 2 bases at V and 2 bases at J, with 17 bases between the two ends. The CDR3 is made up of 17 amino acids. Germline-derived CDR1 and CDR2 are SEHNR and FQNEAQ (reference sequence).